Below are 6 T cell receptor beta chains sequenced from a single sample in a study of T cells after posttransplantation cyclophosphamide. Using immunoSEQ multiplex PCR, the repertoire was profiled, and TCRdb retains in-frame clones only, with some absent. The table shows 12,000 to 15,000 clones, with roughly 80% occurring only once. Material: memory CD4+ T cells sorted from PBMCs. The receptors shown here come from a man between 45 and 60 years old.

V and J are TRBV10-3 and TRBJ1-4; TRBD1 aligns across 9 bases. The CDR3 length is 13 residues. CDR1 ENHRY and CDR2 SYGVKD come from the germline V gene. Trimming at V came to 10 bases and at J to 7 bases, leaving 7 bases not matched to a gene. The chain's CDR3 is CATTGTGSEKLFF. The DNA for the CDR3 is TGTGCCACCACCGGGACAGGGAGTGAAAAACTGTTTTTT.

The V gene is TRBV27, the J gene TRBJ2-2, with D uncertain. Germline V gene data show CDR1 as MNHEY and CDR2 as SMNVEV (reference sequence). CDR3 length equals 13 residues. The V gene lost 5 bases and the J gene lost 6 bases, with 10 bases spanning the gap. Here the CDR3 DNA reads TGTGCCAGCAGTGTCCAACTCTCCGGGGAGCTGTTTTTT. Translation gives CASSVQLSGELFF.

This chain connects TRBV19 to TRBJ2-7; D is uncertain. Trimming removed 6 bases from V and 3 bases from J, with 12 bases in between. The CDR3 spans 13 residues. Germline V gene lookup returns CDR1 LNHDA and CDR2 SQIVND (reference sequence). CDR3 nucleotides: TGTGCCAGTAGGCTTGCTTGGCTCTACGAGCAGTACTTC. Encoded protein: CASRLAWLYEQYF.

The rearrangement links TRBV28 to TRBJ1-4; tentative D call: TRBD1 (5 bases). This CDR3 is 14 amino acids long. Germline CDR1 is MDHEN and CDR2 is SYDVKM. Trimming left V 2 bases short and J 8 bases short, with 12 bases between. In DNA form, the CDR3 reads TGTGCCAGCAGTTTAGGAGGGGACGAGGAAAAACTGTTTTTT. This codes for CASSLGGDEEKLFF.

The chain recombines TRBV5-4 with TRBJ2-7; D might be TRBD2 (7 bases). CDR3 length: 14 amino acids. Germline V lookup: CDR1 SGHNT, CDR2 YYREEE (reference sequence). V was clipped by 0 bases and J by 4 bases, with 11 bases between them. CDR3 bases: TGTGCCAGCAGCTTGGAGGGGGGGAGATACGAGCAGTACTTC. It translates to CASSLEGGRYEQYF.

CDR3 bases: TGCGCCAGCAGCTTGCAAGGGGTCCTCGGCACAGATACGCAGTATTTT. Encoded protein: CASSLQGVLGTDTQYF. This sequence joins TRBV5-1 and TRBJ2-3; weak D call: TRBD1 (5 bases). Per the germline V gene, CDR1 is SGHRS and CDR2 is YFSETQ. This CDR3 is built from 16 residues. With 1 base removed from V and 1 base from J, the gap between germline ends came to 13 bases.